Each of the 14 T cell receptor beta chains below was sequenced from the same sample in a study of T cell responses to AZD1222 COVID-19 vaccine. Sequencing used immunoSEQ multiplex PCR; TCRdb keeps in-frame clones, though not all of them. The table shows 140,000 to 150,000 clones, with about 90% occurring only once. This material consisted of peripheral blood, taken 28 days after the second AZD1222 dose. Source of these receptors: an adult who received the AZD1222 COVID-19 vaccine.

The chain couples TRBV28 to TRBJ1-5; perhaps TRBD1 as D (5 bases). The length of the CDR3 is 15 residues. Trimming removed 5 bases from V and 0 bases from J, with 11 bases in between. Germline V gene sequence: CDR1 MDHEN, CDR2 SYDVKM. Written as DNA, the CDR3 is TGTGCCAGCAGTCCCGAGGGGCTTAGCAATCAGCCCCAGCATTTT. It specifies CASSPEGLSNQPQHF. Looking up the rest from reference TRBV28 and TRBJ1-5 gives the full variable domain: DVKVTQSSRYLVKRTGEKVFLECVQDMDHENMFWYRQDPGLGLRLIYFSYDVKMKEKGDIPEGYSVSREKKERFSLILESASTNQTSMYLCASSPEGLSNQPQHFGDGTRLSIL.

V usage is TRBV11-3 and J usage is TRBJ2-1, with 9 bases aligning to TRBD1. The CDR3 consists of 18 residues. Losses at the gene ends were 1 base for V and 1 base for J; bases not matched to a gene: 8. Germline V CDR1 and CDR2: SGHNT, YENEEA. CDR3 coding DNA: TGTGCCAGCAGCTTAGGAGTAAAGGGGACAGGGTCCTACAATGAGCAGTTCTTC. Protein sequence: CASSLGVKGTGSYNEQFF. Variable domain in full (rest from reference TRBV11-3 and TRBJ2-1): EAGVVQSPRYKIIEKKQPVAFWCNPISGHNTLYWYLQNLGQGPELLIRYENEEAVDDSQLPKDRFSAERLKGVDSTLKIQPAELGDSAVYLCASSLGVKGTGSYNEQFFGPGTRLTVL.

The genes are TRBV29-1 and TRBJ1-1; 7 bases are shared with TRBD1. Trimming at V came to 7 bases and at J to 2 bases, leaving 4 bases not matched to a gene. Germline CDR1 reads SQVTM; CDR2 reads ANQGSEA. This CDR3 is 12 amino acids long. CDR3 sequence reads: CSAGTANTEAFF. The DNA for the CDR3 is TGCAGCGCAGGGACAGCCAACACTGAAGCTTTCTTT.

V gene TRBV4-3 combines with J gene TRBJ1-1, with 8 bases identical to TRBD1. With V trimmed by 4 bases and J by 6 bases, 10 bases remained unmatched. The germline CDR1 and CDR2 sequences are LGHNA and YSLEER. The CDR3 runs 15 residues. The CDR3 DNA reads TGCGCCAGCAGCCCCGGGGGGCAGGGGGCGGCTGAAGCTTTCTTT. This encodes CASSPGGQGAAEAFF.

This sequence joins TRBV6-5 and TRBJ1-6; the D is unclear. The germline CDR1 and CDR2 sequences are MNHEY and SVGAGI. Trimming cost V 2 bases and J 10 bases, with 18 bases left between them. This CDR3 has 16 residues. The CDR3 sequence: CASSYGRIGSGSPLHF. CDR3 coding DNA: TGTGCCAGCAGTTACGGGAGAATCGGTTCGGGATCACCCCTCCACTTT.

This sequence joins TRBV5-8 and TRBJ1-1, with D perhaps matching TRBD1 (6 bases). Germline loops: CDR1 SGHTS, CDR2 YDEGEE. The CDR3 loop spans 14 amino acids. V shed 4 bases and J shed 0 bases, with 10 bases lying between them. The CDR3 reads CASSMDSMNTEAFF. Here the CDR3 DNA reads TGTGCCAGCAGCATGGACAGTATGAACACTGAAGCTTTCTTT.

This CDR3 reads CATSDPSQGTYNEQFF. DNA for the CDR3: TGTGCCACCAGTGATCCGTCCCAGGGGACCTACAATGAGCAGTTCTTC. This chain connects TRBV24-1 to TRBJ2-1; a possible D gene is TRBD1 (6 bases). V was pared by 3 bases and J by 2 bases, with 13 bases between. The CDR3 is 16 amino acids. In germline, CDR1 is KGHDR, CDR2 SFDVKD.

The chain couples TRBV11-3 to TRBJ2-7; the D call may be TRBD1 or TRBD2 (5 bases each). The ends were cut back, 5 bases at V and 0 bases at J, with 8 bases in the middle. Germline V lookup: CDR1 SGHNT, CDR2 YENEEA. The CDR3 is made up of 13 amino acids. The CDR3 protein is CASSPGGSYEQYF. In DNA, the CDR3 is TGTGCCAGCAGCCCTGGGGGCTCCTACGAGCAGTACTTC. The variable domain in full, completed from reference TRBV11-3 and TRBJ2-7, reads EAGVVQSPRYKIIEKKQPVAFWCNPISGHNTLYWYLQNLGQGPELLIRYENEEAVDDSQLPKDRFSAERLKGVDSTLKIQPAELGDSAVYLCASSPGGSYEQYFGPGTRLTVT.

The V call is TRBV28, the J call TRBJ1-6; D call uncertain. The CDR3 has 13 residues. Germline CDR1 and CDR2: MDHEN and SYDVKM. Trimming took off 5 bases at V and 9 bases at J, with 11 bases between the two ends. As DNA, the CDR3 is TGTGCCAGCAGTACGGGTTTTGTTTCACCCCTCCACTTT. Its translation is CASSTGFVSPLHF.

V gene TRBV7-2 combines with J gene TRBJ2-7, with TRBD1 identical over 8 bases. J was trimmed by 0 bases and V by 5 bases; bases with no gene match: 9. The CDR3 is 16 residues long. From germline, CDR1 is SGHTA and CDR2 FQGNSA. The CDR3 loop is CASSPVGQGRSYEQYF. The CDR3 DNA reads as TGTGCCAGCAGCCCCGTTGGACAGGGTCGCTCCTACGAGCAGTACTTC.

The DNA of the CDR3 is TGTGCCAGCAGCTTGATGATGACAGGGTATGAGCAGTACTTC. Encoded protein: CASSLMMTGYEQYF. The V call is TRBV5-6, the J call TRBJ2-7; 7 nucleotides align to TRBD1. J gave up 7 bases and V 1 base, and 8 bases lay outside the gene matches. The CDR3 is 14 residues long. Germline CDR1 SGHDT, CDR2 YYEEEE.

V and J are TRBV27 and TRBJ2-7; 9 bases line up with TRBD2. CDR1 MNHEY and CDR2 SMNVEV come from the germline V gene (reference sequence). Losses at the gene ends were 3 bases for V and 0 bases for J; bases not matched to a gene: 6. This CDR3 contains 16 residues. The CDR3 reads CASSLGLAQSSYEQYF. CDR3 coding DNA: TGTGCCAGCAGTTTGGGACTAGCCCAAAGCTCCTACGAGCAGTACTTC.

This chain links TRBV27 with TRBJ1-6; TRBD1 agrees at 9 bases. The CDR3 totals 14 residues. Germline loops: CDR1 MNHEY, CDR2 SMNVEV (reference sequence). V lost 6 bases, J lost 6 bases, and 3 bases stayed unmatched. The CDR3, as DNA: TGTGCCAGCAGGAAGGACAGGGGTAATTCACCCCTCCACTTT. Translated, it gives CASRKDRGNSPLHF.

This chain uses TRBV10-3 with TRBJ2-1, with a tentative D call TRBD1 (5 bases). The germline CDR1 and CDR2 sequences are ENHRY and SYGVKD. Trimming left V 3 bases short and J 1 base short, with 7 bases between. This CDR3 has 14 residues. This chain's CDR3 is CAISDRASYNEQFF. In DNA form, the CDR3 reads TGTGCCATCAGTGACAGGGCGTCCTACAATGAGCAGTTCTTC.